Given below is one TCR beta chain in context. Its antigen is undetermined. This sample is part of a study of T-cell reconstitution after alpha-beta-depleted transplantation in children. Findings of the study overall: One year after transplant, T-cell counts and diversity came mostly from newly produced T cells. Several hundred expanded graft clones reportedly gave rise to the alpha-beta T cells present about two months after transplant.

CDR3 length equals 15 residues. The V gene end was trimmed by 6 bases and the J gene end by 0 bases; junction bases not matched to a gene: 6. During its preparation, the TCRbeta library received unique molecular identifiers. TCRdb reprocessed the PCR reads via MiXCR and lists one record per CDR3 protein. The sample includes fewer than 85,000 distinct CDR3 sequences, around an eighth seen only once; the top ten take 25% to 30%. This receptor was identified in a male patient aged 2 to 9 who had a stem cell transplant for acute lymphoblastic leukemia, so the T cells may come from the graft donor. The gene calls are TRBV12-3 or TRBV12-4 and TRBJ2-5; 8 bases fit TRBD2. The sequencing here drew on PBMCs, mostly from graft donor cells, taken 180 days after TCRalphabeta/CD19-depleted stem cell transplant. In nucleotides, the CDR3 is TGTGCCAGCAGAGGGATAGCGGGATACCAAGAGACCCAGTACTTC. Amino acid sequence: CASRGIAGYQETQYF.